These 30 T cell receptor beta chains were sequenced from one sample in a study of prognosis after radiotherapy for stage I lung cancer. Template was genomic DNA; TCR beta CDR3 amplified in two multiplex PCR rounds. Primers targeting each individual TRBV and TRBJ gene were applied in first-round PCR. TCRdb itself ran the multiplex PCR reads through MiXCR, one entry per CDR3 protein. The sample holds some 11,000 distinct CDR3 sequences, roughly 56% seen once. The sequencing here drew on PBMCs, taken before or after stereotactic body radiation therapy (not recorded which). The receptors originated from a donor aged 50 or older with non-small cell lung cancer.

This clonotype occurred many times. The rearrangement uses TRBV4-1 and TRBJ1-4, with TRBD1 as a possible D gene (5 bases). Germline V gene sequence: CDR1 MGHRA, CDR2 YSYEKL. The CDR3 is 16 residues long. Trimming took 5 bases from V and 0 from J, leaving 13 bases between them. CDR3: CASSFLPTATNEKLFF. As DNA, the CDR3 is TGCGCCAGCAGCTTCCTCCCGACAGCAACTAATGAAAAACTGTTTTTT.

The gene calls are TRBV11-3 and TRBJ2-1, with TRBD2 as a possible D gene (6 bases). The CDR3 contains 14 residues. Germline CDR1 SGHNT, CDR2 YENEEA. V gave up 6 bases and J gave up 1 base, with 10 bases separating them. The CDR3 region has the DNA TGTGCCAGCAGTCTGAGCGGGTCCTACAATGAGCAGTTCTTC. Protein sequence: CASSLSGSYNEQFF. The variable domain in full, completed from reference TRBV11-3 and TRBJ2-1, reads EAGVVQSPRYKIIEKKQPVAFWCNPISGHNTLYWYLQNLGQGPELLIRYENEEAVDDSQLPKDRFSAERLKGVDSTLKIQPAELGDSAVYLCASSLSGSYNEQFFGPGTRLTVL.

This clonotype rates as medium-sized (0.01 to 0.1%). The V and J genes are TRBV5-1 and TRBJ2-3, with D possibly matching TRBD2 (5 bases). V lost 3 bases and J 4 bases, leaving 12 bases between the germline ends. The CDR3 spans 14 residues. CDR1 SGHRS and CDR2 YFSETQ come from the germline V gene. CDR3 protein: CASSSGVSADTQYF. The CDR3 nucleotides are TGCGCCAGCAGCTCCGGGGTTAGCGCAGATACGCAGTATTTT.

The rearrangement uses TRBV27 and TRBJ2-1; 9 bases map to TRBD1. Per germline, CDR1 MNHEY and CDR2 SMNVEV (reference sequence). CDR3 size: 13 residues. Losses at the gene ends were 4 bases for V and 5 bases for J; bases not matched to a gene: 0. The CDR3 sequence: CASSWDRDNEQFF. In DNA form, the CDR3 reads TGTGCCAGCAGTTGGGACAGGGACAATGAGCAGTTCTTC.

V is TRBV12-3 or TRBV12-4 and J is TRBJ2-1; maybe TRBD1 (6 bases). The CDR3 totals 16 residues. V dropped 6 bases and J dropped 0 bases, with 15 bases sitting between them. DNA of the CDR3: TGTGCCAGCAGCCCCAGGGGCTCCAACTCCTACAATGAGCAGTTCTTC. Protein: CASSPRGSNSYNEQFF.

The chain links TRBV19 to TRBJ1-3; D is perhaps TRBD1 (5 bases). This CDR3 comprises 13 residues. Germline CDR1 is LNHDA and CDR2 is SQIVND (reference sequence). The germline V and J ends were trimmed by 10 bases and 0 bases, with 10 bases remaining between them. The CDR3 here is CATGGGSGNTIYF. CDR3 sequence (DNA): TGTGCCACCGGCGGGGGCTCTGGAAACACCATATATTTT.

The genes are TRBV27 and TRBJ1-2; 9 nucleotides match TRBD1. V dropped 6 bases and J dropped 8; count of bases not matched to a gene: 7. There are 13 residues in the CDR3. Looked up from germline, CDR1 is MNHEY and CDR2 is SMNVEV (reference sequence). CDR3 sequence: CASRKQGARGYTF. The CDR3 DNA reads as TGTGCCAGCAGGAAACAGGGGGCGCGGGGCTACACCTTC.

This clonotype was seen ten or more times. This rearrangement joins TRBV9 to TRBJ2-7, with 12 bases aligning to TRBD2. The junction had 4 bases not matched to a gene; V was cut back by 4 bases and J by 2 bases. Germline CDR1 is SGDLS and CDR2 is YYNGEE. This CDR3 spans 15 amino acids. CDR3: CASSKTSGRAYEQYF. DNA of the CDR3: TGTGCCAGCAGCAAGACTAGCGGGAGAGCCTACGAGCAGTACTTC.

Concerning this clonotype: The junction differs from germline at one of its ends, possibly a read error. The chain is built from TRBV20-1 and TRBJ1-6, with unresolved D. This CDR3 is 13 amino acids long. Germline V gene sequence: CDR1 DFQATT, CDR2 SNEGSKA (reference sequence). Here the CDR3 DNA reads TGCGGTGCAGGTGGGCTGAAGAATTCACCCCTCCACTTT. Translated, it gives CGAGGLKNSPLHF.

The chain carries TRBV2 and TRBJ2-2, with 8 bases lining up with TRBD2. Germline values: CDR1 SNHLY, CDR2 FYNNEI. V was clipped by 10 bases and J by 2 bases; unmatched bases: 9. The CDR3 length is 15 residues. The DNA for the CDR3 is TGTGCCATCGGGGGACTAGGAGCTAACACCGGGGAGCTGTTTTTT. Amino acid sequence: CAIGGLGANTGELFF. Variable domain in full (rest from reference TRBV2 and TRBJ2-2): EPEVTQTPSHQVTQMGQEVILRCVPISNHLYFYWYRQILGQKVEFLVSFYNNEISEKSEIFDDQFSVERPDGSNFTLKIRSTKLEDSAMYFCAIGGLGANTGELFFGEGSRLTVL.

This rearrangement joins TRBV6-1 to TRBJ2-7; 14 bases fit TRBD2. The CDR3 consists of 17 residues. Losses at the gene ends were 7 bases for V and 4 bases for J; bases not matched to a gene: 12. In germline, CDR1 is MNHNS, CDR2 SASEGT. DNA for the CDR3: TGTGCCAGCATTAGAACCGGGACTAGCGGGAGTAAGTACGAGCAGTACTTC. Translating gives CASIRTGTSGSKYEQYF.

By its share, this clonotype is medium-sized (0.01 to 0.1%). The rearrangement links TRBV3-1 to TRBJ1-3, with D uncertain. The CDR3 consists of 15 residues. Trimming cost V 2 bases and J 2 bases, with 10 bases left between them. CDR1 is LGHDT and CDR2 is YNNKEL in the germline V gene (reference sequence). CDR3 loop: CASSQFEEAGNTIYF. In DNA, the CDR3 is TGTGCCAGCAGCCAATTCGAGGAAGCTGGAAACACCATATATTTT.

This clonotype was counted many times. This chain links TRBV11-3 with TRBJ2-5, with a tentative D call TRBD2 (6 bases). The CDR3 consists of 15 residues. V lost 5 bases and J lost 2, with 15 bases in between. Germline V gene lookup returns CDR1 SGHNT and CDR2 YENEEA. CDR3 sequence reads: CASSPRDASQETQYF. In DNA form, the CDR3 reads TGTGCCAGCAGCCCGCGGGACGCAAGTCAAGAGACCCAGTACTTC.

CDR3 region: CASSPGTSGYIDTQYF. CDR3 sequence (DNA): TGTGCCAGCAGCCCCGGGACTAGCGGGTATATTGATACGCAGTATTTT. This rearrangement joins TRBV7-2 to TRBJ2-3; TRBD2 aligns across 12 bases. CDR3 length: 16 residues. The ends lost 5 bases at V and 6 bases at J; junction bases unmatched: 9. Germline lookup yields CDR1 SGHTA and CDR2 FQGNSA.

This clonotype ranks as medium-sized. V is TRBV27 and J is TRBJ1-1; perhaps TRBD1 as D (5 bases). Germline V gene data show CDR1 as MNHEY and CDR2 as SMNVEV (reference sequence). The CDR3 is made up of 14 amino acids. Trimming removed 9 bases at V and 1 base at J, with 15 bases between. The CDR3 sequence is CASQRRGSNTEAFF. The DNA of the CDR3 is TGTGCCAGTCAACGCCGGGGGTCGAACACTGAAGCTTTCTTT.

Judged by abundance, this clonotype is medium-sized. This sequence joins TRBV4-1 and TRBJ2-3, with 10 nucleotides matching TRBD2. The CDR3 is 15 residues long. Germline-derived CDR1 and CDR2 are MGHRA and YSYEKL. With V trimmed by 6 bases and J by 6 bases, 9 bases remained unmatched. The CDR3, as DNA: TGCGCCAGCAGACATGAGCGGGGGGGCCGGGATACGCAGTATTTT. As protein: CASRHERGGRDTQYF.

In nucleotides, the CDR3 is TGTGCCAGCAGTTCCGTGACAGGTTTTTACGAGCAGTACTTC. Translation gives CASSSVTGFYEQYF. The chain combines TRBV6-5 with TRBJ2-7; a possible D gene is TRBD1 (6 bases). V lost 4 bases and J 4 bases, leaving 14 bases between the germline ends. This CDR3 contains 14 residues. Germline V lookup: CDR1 MNHEY, CDR2 SVGAGI.

The V gene is TRBV30, the J gene TRBJ1-6, with 9 bases identical to TRBD1. CDR1 and CDR2 from the germline V gene are GTSNPN and SVGIG (reference sequence). The CDR3 consists of 15 residues. V lost 3 bases and J lost 7; bases outside the gene matches: 7. CDR3 sequence reads: CAWSLQGAGNSPLHF. CDR3 bases: TGTGCCTGGAGCCTACAGGGGGCAGGGAATTCACCCCTCCACTTT.

This clonotype was detected only once. The CDR3 DNA reads TGTGCCAGCAGTGAACGGCCCGCCGGGGAGCTGTTTTTT. This translates into CASSERPAGELFF. The V gene is TRBV2, the J gene TRBJ2-2, with D unresolved. The CDR3 runs to 13 residues. Germline values: CDR1 SNHLY, CDR2 FYNNEI. V was clipped by 2 bases and J by 6 bases, with 7 bases between them.

The V and J genes are TRBV2 and TRBJ2-7; a possible D gene is TRBD1 (6 bases). Trimming stripped 3 bases from V and 0 bases from J, with 9 bases between. The CDR3 loop spans 14 amino acids. In germline, CDR1 is SNHLY, CDR2 FYNNEI. The CDR3, as DNA: TGTGCCAGCAGTGACCAGGGGACCTCCTACGAGCAGTACTTC. Protein product: CASSDQGTSYEQYF.

The V call is TRBV19, the J call TRBJ2-1, with 13 positions matching TRBD2. V lost 5 bases, J lost 0 bases, and 19 bases stayed unmatched. CDR1 and CDR2 from the germline V gene are LNHDA and SQIVND (reference sequence). CDR3 length: 22 amino acids. CDR3 region: CASSPGGNRLAGGQSSYNEQFF. The CDR3 bases are TGTGCCAGTAGTCCAGGGGGCAACCGACTAGCGGGAGGACAGAGCTCCTACAATGAGCAGTTCTTC.

The chain has TRBV6-1 and TRBJ2-5; D gene uncertain. The V and J ends lost 6 bases and 2 bases respectively, with 13 bases between them. The CDR3 runs 14 residues. CDR1 is MNHNS and CDR2 is SASEGT in the germline V gene. CDR3 in amino acids: CASRRQALQETQYF. The CDR3 DNA reads as TGTGCCAGCAGACGGCAGGCCTTACAAGAGACCCAGTACTTC.

This clonotype qualifies as medium-sized. The V and J genes are TRBV4-2 and TRBJ2-7; 8 bases agree with TRBD2. The CDR3 spans 17 residues. V shed 0 bases, J shed 3 bases, and the junction held 10 bases outside the gene matches. The germline V gene encodes CDR1 LGHNA and CDR2 YNFKEQ. CDR3 residues: CASSQEGMASGFYEQYF. The CDR3, as DNA: TGTGCCAGCAGCCAAGAGGGGATGGCTAGCGGGTTCTACGAGCAGTACTTC.

Comments on this clonotype: A clone one base away is much larger, so this may be a read error. The chain carries TRBV5-1 and TRBJ1-5; TRBD1 aligns across 8 bases. CDR1 and CDR2 (germline): SGHRS, YFSETQ. V shed 0 bases, J shed 6 bases, and the junction held 8 bases outside the gene matches. This CDR3 spans 16 amino acids. CDR3 in DNA: TGCGCCAGCAGCTTGGCGGCTCAGGGGGCGAGTCAGCCCCAGCATTTT. Translation gives CASSLAAQGASQPQHF.

This clonotype was detected many times. This sequence joins TRBV2 and TRBJ2-1; TRBD2 matches at 14 bases. Germline V lookup: CDR1 SNHLY, CDR2 FYNNEI. V dropped 6 bases and J dropped 4; count of bases not matched to a gene: 5. The CDR3 runs 16 residues. Here the CDR3 DNA reads TGTGCCAGCAGAGCGACTAGCGGGGGGGGTTACAATGAGCAGTTCTTC. As protein: CASRATSGGGYNEQFF. The full variable domain, with the rest looked up from reference TRBV2 and TRBJ2-1, is EPEVTQTPSHQVTQMGQEVILRCVPISNHLYFYWYRQILGQKVEFLVSFYNNEISEKSEIFDDQFSVERPDGSNFTLKIRSTKLEDSAMYFCASRATSGGGYNEQFFGPGTRLTVL.

The sample holds many counts of this clonotype. V and J are TRBV18 and TRBJ2-7; 9 nucleotides line up with TRBD2. The V segment lost 3 bases and the J segment 3 bases; nucleotides outside the gene matches: 0. Germline CDR1 KGHSH, CDR2 LQKENI. The CDR3 spans 13 residues. The chain's CDR3 is CASSPSGGYEQYF. The CDR3 nucleotides read TGTGCCAGCTCACCTAGCGGGGGCTACGAGCAGTACTTC.

The chain employs TRBV9 and TRBJ1-6; D remains ambiguous. The CDR3 is made up of 12 amino acids. Trimming left V 3 bases short and J 7 bases short, with 5 bases between. Germline lookup yields CDR1 SGDLS and CDR2 YYNGEE. CDR3 residues: CASSGANSPLHF. The CDR3 nucleotides are TGTGCCAGCAGCGGGGCCAATTCACCCCTCCACTTT.

This clonotype was seen a handful of times. At one of its ends the junction is not consistent with the germline gene, which may arise from a read error. The chain couples TRBV5-4 to TRBJ2-5; 7 nucleotides align to TRBD2. CDR3 length: 14 residues. The germline CDR1 and CDR2 sequences are SGHNT and YYREEE (reference sequence). CDR3 region: CTSSAPGEGETQYF. CDR3 in DNA: TGTACCAGCAGCGCCCCGGGGGAGGGGGAGACCCAGTACTTC. The full variable domain, completed using reference TRBV5-4 and TRBJ2-5, is ETGVTQSPTHLIKTRGQQVTLRCSSQSGHNTVSWYQQALGQGPQFIFQYYREEENGRGNFPPRFSGLQFPNYSSELNVNALELDDSALYLCTSSAPGEGETQYFGPGTRLLVL.

Sample share makes this clonotype medium-sized. V is TRBV6-2 or TRBV6-3 and J is TRBJ2-1; 8 positions match TRBD2. This CDR3 comprises 16 residues. Germline trimming cut 7 bases from V and 0 bases from J; bases unmatched to any gene: 8. From germline, CDR1 is MNHEY and CDR2 SVGEGT. DNA for the CDR3: TGTGCCAGCAAAGTGGGTAGCGGGAACTCCTACAATGAGCAGTTCTTC. It encodes CASKVGSGNSYNEQFF.

This clonotype has ten or more counts. The chain employs TRBV5-4 and TRBJ1-5, with 8 bases matching TRBD1. Germline-derived CDR1 and CDR2 are SGHNT and YYREEE (reference sequence). This CDR3 region has 14 residues. The V and J ends lost 4 bases and 7 bases, in that order; junction bases with no gene match: 7. This CDR3 reads CASSQQGGEQPQHF. The CDR3 DNA is TGTGCCAGCAGCCAACAGGGGGGGGAGCAGCCCCAGCATTTT.